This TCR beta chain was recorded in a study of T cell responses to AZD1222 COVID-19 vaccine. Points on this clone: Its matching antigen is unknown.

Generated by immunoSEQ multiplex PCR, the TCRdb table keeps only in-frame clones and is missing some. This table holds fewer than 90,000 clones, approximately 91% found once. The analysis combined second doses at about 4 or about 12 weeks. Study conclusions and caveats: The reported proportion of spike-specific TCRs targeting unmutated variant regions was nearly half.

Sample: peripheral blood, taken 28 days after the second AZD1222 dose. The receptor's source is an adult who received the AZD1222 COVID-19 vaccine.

CDR3: CASSQDYRAREKLFF. CDR3 bases: TGCGCCAGCAGCCAAGATTATAGGGCGAGAGAAAAACTGTTTTTT. The chain joins TRBV4-1 to TRBJ1-4; the D is unclear. The V and J ends lost 0 bases and 8 bases respectively, with 13 bases between them. The CDR3 loop spans 15 amino acids. CDR1 MGHRA and CDR2 YSYEKL come from the germline V gene.